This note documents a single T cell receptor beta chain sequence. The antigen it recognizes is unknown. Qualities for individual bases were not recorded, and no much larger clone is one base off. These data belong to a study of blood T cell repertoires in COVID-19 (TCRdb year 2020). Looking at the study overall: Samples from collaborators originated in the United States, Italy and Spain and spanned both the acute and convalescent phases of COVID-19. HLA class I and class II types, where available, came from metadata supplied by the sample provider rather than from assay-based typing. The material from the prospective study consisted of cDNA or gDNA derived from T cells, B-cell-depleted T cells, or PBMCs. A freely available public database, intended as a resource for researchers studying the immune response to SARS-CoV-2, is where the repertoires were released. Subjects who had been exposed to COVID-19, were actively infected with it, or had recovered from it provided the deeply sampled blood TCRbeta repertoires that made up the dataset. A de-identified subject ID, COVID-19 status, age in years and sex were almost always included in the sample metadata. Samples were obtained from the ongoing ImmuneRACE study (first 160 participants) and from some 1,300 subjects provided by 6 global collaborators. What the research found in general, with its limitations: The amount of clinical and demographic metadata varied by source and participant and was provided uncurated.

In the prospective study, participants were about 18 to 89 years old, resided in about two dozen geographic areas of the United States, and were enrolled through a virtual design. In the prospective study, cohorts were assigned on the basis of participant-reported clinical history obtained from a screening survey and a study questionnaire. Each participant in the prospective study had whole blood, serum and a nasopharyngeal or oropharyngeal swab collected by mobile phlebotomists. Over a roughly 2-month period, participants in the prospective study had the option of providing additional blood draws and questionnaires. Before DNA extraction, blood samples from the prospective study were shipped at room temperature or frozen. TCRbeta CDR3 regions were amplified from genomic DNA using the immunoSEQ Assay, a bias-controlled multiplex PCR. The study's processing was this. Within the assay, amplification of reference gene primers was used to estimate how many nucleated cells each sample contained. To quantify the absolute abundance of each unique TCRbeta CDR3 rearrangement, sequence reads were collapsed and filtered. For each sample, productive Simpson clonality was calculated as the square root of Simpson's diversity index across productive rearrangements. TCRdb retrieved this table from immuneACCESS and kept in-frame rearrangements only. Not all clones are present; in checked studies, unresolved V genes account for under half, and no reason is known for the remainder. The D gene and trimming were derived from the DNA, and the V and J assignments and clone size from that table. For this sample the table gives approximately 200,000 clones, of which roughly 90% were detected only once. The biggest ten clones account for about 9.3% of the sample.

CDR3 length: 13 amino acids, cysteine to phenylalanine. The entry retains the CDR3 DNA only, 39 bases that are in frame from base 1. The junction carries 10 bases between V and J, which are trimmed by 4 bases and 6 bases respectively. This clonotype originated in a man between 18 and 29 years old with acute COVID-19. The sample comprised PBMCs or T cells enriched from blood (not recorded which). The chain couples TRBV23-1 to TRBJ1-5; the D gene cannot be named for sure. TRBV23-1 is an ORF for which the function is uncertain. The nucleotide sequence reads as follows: TGCGCCAGCAGTCGCGAATGTGGTCAGCCCCAGCATTTT. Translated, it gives CASSRECGQPQHF.